These T cell receptor beta chains were read from a single sample in a study of blood T cells in healthy people across ages. Via MiXCR, TCRdb re-called the 5' RACE reads, giving one row per CDR3 protein. The sample holds 780,000 or so distinct CDR3 sequences; approximately 53% are singletons and the top ten take around a quarter. Sequencing was performed on blood. These receptors were taken from a man in his forties in good health. The CDR3 runs from the conserved cysteine through the conserved F or W. D genes are given only for firm matches. Clone sizes are given selectively: once, few, many, or a class where the clone is expanded.

d_gene	v_gene	abundance	j_gene	CDR3aa	CDR3nt
.	TRBV4-2	few	TRBJ2-3	CASSPRVPAGGVADTQYF	TGTGCCAGCAGCCCCCGGGTCCCCGCCGGAGGGGTAGCAGATACGCAGTATTTT
.	TRBV6-5	.	TRBJ2-7	CASSYSFSGSPYEQYF	TGTGCCAGCAGTTACTCCTTCAGTGGGAGCCCCTACGAGCAGTACTTC
TRBD1	TRBV9	.	TRBJ1-4	CASSVGARQGEEKLFF	TGTGCCAGCAGCGTTGGGGCTCGACAGGGGGAGGAAAAACTGTTTTTT
TRBD1	TRBV28	once	TRBJ2-2	CASTIQGTGELFF	TGTGCCAGCACGATACAGGGGACCGGGGAGCTGTTTTTT
TRBD1	TRBV28	many	TRBJ2-3	CASSLTGLVDTQYF	TGTGCCAGCAGTTTGACAGGGTTGGTAGATACGCAGTATTTT
.	TRBV12-3/TRBV12-4	.	TRBJ1-1	CASVGGAGTEAFF	TGTGCCAGCGTCGGGGGCGCTGGCACTGAAGCTTTCTTT
TRBD2	TRBV9	.	TRBJ2-5	CASSVLGLAEETQYF	TGTGCCAGCAGCGTCCTGGGACTAGCGGAAGAGACCCAGTACTTC
.	TRBV4-2	.	TRBJ2-3	CASSQGTTGDTQYF	TGTGCCAGCAGCCAAGGGACTACTGGGGATACGCAGTATTTT
.	TRBV3-1	once	TRBJ1-1	CASSLERLASVLDSMNTEAFF	TGTGCCAGCAGCCTAGAACGTCTAGCGTCTGTTTTAGACAGTATGAACACTGAAGCTTTCTTT
TRBD1	TRBV10-1	.	TRBJ2-7	CASSPTGGGLTYEQYF	TGCGCCAGCAGCCCGACAGGGGGCGGACTAACCTACGAGCAGTACTTC
TRBD2	TRBV2	.	TRBJ2-1	CAGTLGLAGTYNEQFF	TGTGCCGGAACGTTGGGACTAGCGGGGACCTACAATGAGCAGTTCTTC
.	TRBV20-1	.	TRBJ2-1	CSARVGGREQFF	TGCAGTGCTAGAGTAGGCGGGCGGGAGCAGTTCTTC
TRBD2	TRBV20-1	few	TRBJ2-7	CSAFLAGGERYEQYF	TGCAGTGCTTTTCTAGCGGGAGGGGAACGATACGAGCAGTACTTC
TRBD1	TRBV6-1	.	TRBJ1-5	CASSRSGQGAAGQPQHF	TGTGCCAGCAGCCGATCAGGACAGGGGGCCGCGGGCCAGCCCCAGCATTTT
.	TRBV21-1	.	TRBJ2-1	CASSNLAGGANEQFF	TGTGCCAGCAGCAACCTAGCGGGAGGTGCCAATGAGCAGTTCTTC
.	TRBV7-9	.	TRBJ1-4	CASSFRQGDEKLFF	TGTGCCAGCAGCTTTCGTCAGGGTGATGAAAAACTGTTTTTT
.	TRBV28	.	TRBJ2-1	CASSPPGRDDEQFF	TGTGCCAGCAGTCCCCCGGGCAGGGACGATGAGCAGTTCTTC
.	TRBV28	few	TRBJ2-5	CASSFPMGLLGETQYF	TGTGCCAGCAGTTTTCCCATGGGGTTGTTGGGAGAGACCCAGTACTTC